A single sample gave rise to the 23 T cell receptor beta chains below, sequenced in a study of blood T cell repertoires in COVID-19. The method was immunoSEQ multiplex PCR; TCRdb's version includes in-frame clones alone and lacks a portion of them. The sample shows fewer than 200,000 clones, 82% of them seen only once. The sample taken for sequencing was PBMCs or T cells enriched from blood (not recorded which). The receptors here all came from a woman aged 55 to 70 with acute COVID-19.

This clone was recorded at least ten times. The V and J genes are TRBV9 and TRBJ1-6; unclear D gene. Trimming stripped 0 bases from V and 10 bases from J, with 8 bases between. Looked up from germline, CDR1 is SGDLS and CDR2 is YYNGEE. The CDR3 contains 13 residues. CDR3 region: CASSVGGRSPLHF. Written as DNA, the CDR3 is TGTGCCAGCAGCGTAGGAGGGAGATCACCCCTCCACTTT.

This clone is medium-sized (0.01 to 0.1%) by share. The gene calls are TRBV2 and TRBJ1-2; D gene ambiguous. CDR1 is SNHLY and CDR2 is FYNNEI in the germline V gene. V was trimmed by 8 bases and J by 3 bases, leaving 16 bases between them. The CDR3 has 14 amino acids. The CDR3 here is CASGGRGLDYGYTF. CDR3 DNA: TGTGCCAGCGGAGGTCGTGGGCTCGACTATGGCTACACCTTC.

The sample holds a few counts of this clone. The genes are TRBV5-5 and TRBJ1-2, with D perhaps TRBD1 (6 bases). Germline V gene lookup returns CDR1 SGHKS and CDR2 YYEKEE (reference sequence). The V end lost 3 bases, the J end lost 2 bases, and 20 bases lay between the germline ends. The CDR3 runs to 17 residues. The CDR3 region is CASSSILGTTGNYGYTF. The CDR3 region has the DNA TGTGCCAGCAGCTCAATTCTCGGGACAACAGGGAACTATGGCTACACCTTC. Combining the CDR3 with reference TRBV5-5 and TRBJ1-2 gives the whole variable domain DAGVTQSPTHLIKTRGQQVTLRCSPISGHKSVSWYQQVLGQGPQFIFQYYEKEERGRGNFPDRFSARQFPNYSSELNVNALLLGDSALYLCASSSILGTTGNYGYTFGSGTRLTVV.

This clone has more than one count but fewer than ten. The chain has TRBV29-1 and TRBJ1-1; 7 bases match TRBD1. CDR3 length: 14 amino acids. Trimming at V came to 7 bases and at J to 0 bases, leaving 8 bases not matched to a gene. In germline, CDR1 is SQVTM, CDR2 ANQGSEA. The CDR3 sequence: CSGRSGQMNTEAFF. As DNA, the CDR3 is TGCAGCGGCCGCTCGGGACAGATGAACACTGAAGCTTTCTTT.

This chain links TRBV5-4 with TRBJ1-5; a possible D gene is TRBD1 (5 bases). Trimming shortened V by 7 bases and J by 2 bases, and 13 bases separated the two germline ends. The CDR3 covers 14 residues. Germline lookup yields CDR1 SGHNT and CDR2 YYREEE (reference sequence). CDR3 region: CASRAWGGNQPQHF. The CDR3 DNA reads TGTGCCAGCCGGGCTTGGGGGGGCAATCAGCCCCAGCATTTT.

J is TRBJ1-6 and V is TRBV28; TRBD1 might be the D (5 bases). Trimming shortened V by 8 bases and J by 11 bases, and 16 bases separated the two germline ends. The CDR3 covers 13 residues. Germline CDR1 MDHEN, CDR2 SYDVKM. In nucleotides, the CDR3 is TGTGCCAGCGTCCGCGGCAGGGCGGCACCCCTCCACTTT. Translation: CASVRGRAAPLHF.

The chain carries TRBV19 and TRBJ2-7, with D perhaps TRBD2 (6 bases). CDR3 size: 11 residues. CDR1 is LNHDA, CDR2 SQIVND, per germline (reference sequence). With 11 bases removed from V and 2 bases from J, the gap between germline ends came to 10 bases. The CDR3 sequence: CASGEAYEQYF. In DNA, the CDR3 is TGTGCCTCCGGGGAGGCCTACGAGCAGTACTTC.

The chain couples TRBV7-2 to TRBJ2-5, with TRBD2 as a possible D gene (5 bases). V lost 5 bases to trimming and J lost 5 bases, with 9 bases between them. This CDR3 has 12 amino acids. Germline lookup yields CDR1 SGHTA and CDR2 FQGNSA. The CDR3 region has the DNA TGTGCCAGCAGCATCGGAGGTGAGACCCAGTACTTC. This translates into CASSIGGETQYF.

The CDR3 is CASSSDRGSNQPQHF. Here the CDR3 DNA reads TGTGCCAGCAGCTCGGACAGGGGCAGCAATCAGCCCCAGCATTTT. V gene TRBV7-2 combines with J gene TRBJ1-5; 9 nucleotides agree with TRBD1. Germline lookup yields CDR1 SGHTA and CDR2 FQGNSA. CDR3 length: 15 residues. V shed 4 bases, J shed 1 base, and the junction held 2 bases outside the gene matches.

The chain carries TRBV5-4 and TRBJ2-3, with 7 bases fitting TRBD1. The length of the CDR3 is 13 residues. CDR1 and CDR2 (germline): SGHNT, YYREEE (reference sequence). V was clipped by 0 bases and J by 7 bases; unmatched bases: 2. DNA of the CDR3: TGTGCCAGCAGCTTGGAACAGGGGTATACGCAGTATTTT. Translating gives CASSLEQGYTQYF.

The chain uses TRBV7-9 and TRBJ1-2, with 9 nucleotides matching TRBD1. Germline lookup yields CDR1 SEHNR and CDR2 FQNEAQ (reference sequence). The V segment lost 0 bases and the J segment 8 bases; nucleotides outside the gene matches: 4. The CDR3 covers 14 residues. CDR3 sequence (DNA): TGTGCCAGCAGCTTAGCCGGGACAGGGTCCGGCTACACCTTC. This translates into CASSLAGTGSGYTF.

In this sample, this clone turned up once. The V gene is TRBV10-1, the J gene TRBJ2-2, with 7 nucleotides matching TRBD1. Germline-derived CDR1 and CDR2 are WNHNN and SYGVQD (reference sequence). V was clipped by 4 bases and J by 6 bases; unmatched bases: 8. This CDR3 spans 15 amino acids. CDR3 sequence: CASSVAQGISGELFF. In DNA form, the CDR3 reads TGCGCCAGCAGTGTAGCACAGGGGATATCCGGGGAGCTGTTTTTT.

The rearrangement uses TRBV28 and TRBJ2-5; D uncertain. Trimming cost V 5 bases and J 5 bases, with 18 bases left between them. The germline gives CDR1 MDHEN, CDR2 SYDVKM. This CDR3 contains 15 residues. The CDR3 bases are TGTGCCAGCAGTGATCCCAGCCTACTCGGGGAGACCCAGTACTTC. It yields the protein CASSDPSLLGETQYF.

This clone was picked up a small number of times. The chain combines TRBV4-3 with TRBJ1-2, with no clear D. Germline CDR1 is LGHNA and CDR2 is YSLEER. The CDR3 sequence is 16 residues long. V lost 0 bases and J 5 bases, leaving 16 bases between the germline ends. The CDR3 region is CASSQDPDPKIYGYTF. DNA for the CDR3: TGCGCCAGCAGCCAAGATCCTGATCCTAAAATTTATGGCTACACCTTC.

The chain recombines TRBV11-3 with TRBJ2-2; maybe TRBD1 (5 bases). Germline CDR1 reads SGHNT; CDR2 reads YENEEA. CDR3 length: 13 residues. The V gene lost 6 bases and the J gene lost 1 base, with 6 bases spanning the gap. CDR3 DNA sequence: TGTGCCAGCAGAACAGGGAACACCGGGGAGCTGTTTTTT. It yields the protein CASRTGNTGELFF.

The rearrangement joins TRBV2 to TRBJ2-5; 7 nucleotides line up with TRBD1. The CDR3 runs to 13 residues. Germline CDR1 and CDR2: SNHLY and FYNNEI. V lost 8 bases, J lost 4 bases, and 7 bases stayed unmatched. The CDR3 DNA follows: TGTGCCAGCGGTAGGGACAGTGGAGAGACCCAGTACTTC. Translated, it gives CASGRDSGETQYF.

V usage is TRBV28 and J usage is TRBJ1-5, with no clear D. CDR1 MDHEN and CDR2 SYDVKM come from the germline V gene. V gave up 7 bases and J gave up 3 bases, with 16 bases separating them. CDR3 length: 15 residues. This chain's CDR3 is CASKLERVTNQPQHF. DNA for the CDR3: TGTGCCAGCAAGTTGGAGAGGGTAACCAATCAGCCCCAGCATTTT.

This clone was counted between two and nine times. V gene TRBV20-1 combines with J gene TRBJ2-3, with 7 bases fitting TRBD2. The V segment lost 3 bases and the J segment 0 bases; nucleotides outside the gene matches: 6. This CDR3 is 15 amino acids long. The germline V gene has CDR1 DFQATT and CDR2 SNEGSKA (reference sequence). The CDR3 sequence: CSASLAAVSTDTQYF. CDR3 DNA sequence: TGCAGTGCTAGTCTAGCGGCCGTGAGCACAGATACGCAGTATTTT.

This clone has just a few counts. This chain connects TRBV18 to TRBJ1-1, with TRBD1 as a possible D gene (5 bases). The CDR3 is 12 residues long. With 3 bases removed from V and 4 bases from J, the gap between germline ends came to 6 bases. Germline V gene data show CDR1 as KGHSH and CDR2 as LQKENI. The CDR3 reads CASSPQGTEAFF. In nucleotides, the CDR3 is TGTGCCAGCTCACCTCAGGGCACTGAAGCTTTCTTT.

J is TRBJ2-5 and V is TRBV9, with D possibly TRBD2 on 6 matching bases. The ends were cut back, 0 bases at V and 1 base at J, with 10 bases in the middle. Germline V gene lookup returns CDR1 SGDLS and CDR2 YYNGEE. CDR3 size: 15 residues. For the CDR3, the DNA is TGTGCCAGCAGCGTAGGCGGGGCGCCCCAAGAGACCCAGTACTTC. Translation: CASSVGGAPQETQYF.

The chain joins TRBV10-1 to TRBJ2-3; D perhaps matches TRBD1 (5 bases). The CDR3 loop spans 14 amino acids. Trimming stripped 3 bases from V and 2 bases from J, with 9 bases between. Per the germline V gene, CDR1 is WNHNN and CDR2 is SYGVQD (reference sequence). The CDR3 region has the DNA TGCGCCAGCAGTGAAGACAGAACCACAGATACGCAGTATTTT. Protein sequence: CASSEDRTTDTQYF.

V is TRBV5-6 and J is TRBJ2-6, with a possible D match to TRBD2 (5 bases). Between the trimmed V and J ends, which lost 2 bases and 0 bases, there was a span of 9 bases. Germline V lookup: CDR1 SGHDT, CDR2 YYEEEE. CDR3 length: 16 residues. The chain's CDR3 is CASSFGAGSGANVLTF. The CDR3, as DNA: TGTGCCAGCAGCTTCGGTGCGGGCTCTGGGGCCAACGTCCTGACTTTC.

This chain links TRBV6-5 with TRBJ1-2, with 7 nucleotides matching TRBD1. From germline, CDR1 is MNHEY and CDR2 SVGAGI. Losses at the gene ends were 5 bases for V and 3 bases for J; bases not matched to a gene: 6. CDR3 length: 14 amino acids. This CDR3 is CASSRITGDYGYTF. The CDR3 bases are TGTGCCAGCAGTCGAATCACAGGGGACTATGGCTACACCTTC.